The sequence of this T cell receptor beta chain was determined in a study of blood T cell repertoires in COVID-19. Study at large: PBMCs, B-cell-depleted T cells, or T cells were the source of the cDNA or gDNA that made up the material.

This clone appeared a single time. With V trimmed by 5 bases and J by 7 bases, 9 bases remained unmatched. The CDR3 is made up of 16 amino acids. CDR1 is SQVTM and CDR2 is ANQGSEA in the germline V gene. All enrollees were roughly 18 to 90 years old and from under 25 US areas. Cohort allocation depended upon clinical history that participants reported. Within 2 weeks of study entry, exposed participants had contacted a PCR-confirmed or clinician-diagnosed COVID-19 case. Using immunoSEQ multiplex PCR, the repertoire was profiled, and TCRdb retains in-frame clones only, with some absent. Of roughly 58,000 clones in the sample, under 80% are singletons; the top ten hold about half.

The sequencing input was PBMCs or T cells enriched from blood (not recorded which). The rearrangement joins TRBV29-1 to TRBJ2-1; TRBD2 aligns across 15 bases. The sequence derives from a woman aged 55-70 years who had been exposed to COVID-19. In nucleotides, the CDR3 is TGCAGCGTTTCTGGACTAGCGGGAGGGCCCTCGAATGAGCAGTTCTTC. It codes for CSVSGLAGGPSNEQFF.